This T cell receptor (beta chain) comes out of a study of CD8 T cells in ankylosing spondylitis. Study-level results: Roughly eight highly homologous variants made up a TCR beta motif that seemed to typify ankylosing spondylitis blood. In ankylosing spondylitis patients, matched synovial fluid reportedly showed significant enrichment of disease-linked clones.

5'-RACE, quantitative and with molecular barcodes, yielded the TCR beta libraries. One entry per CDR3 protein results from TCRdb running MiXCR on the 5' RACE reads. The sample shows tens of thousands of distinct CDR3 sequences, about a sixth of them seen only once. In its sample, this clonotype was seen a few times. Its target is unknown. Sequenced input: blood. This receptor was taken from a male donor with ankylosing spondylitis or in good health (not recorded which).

CDR3 DNA sequence: TGTGCCAGCAGTTTCCGACAGGGTAACTACGAGCAGTACTTC. Protein product: CASSFRQGNYEQYF. The J gene is TRBJ2-7, the V gene TRBV12-3 or TRBV12-4; 7 bases agree with TRBD1. J was trimmed by 3 bases and V by 3 bases; bases with no gene match: 5. The CDR3 has 14 residues.